The entry below gives a single T cell receptor beta chain sequence along with its context. Its specificity is unknown. This record comes from a study of T cell responses to AZD1222 COVID-19 vaccine. Findings and limits, study-wide: The study sampled repertoires only after the peak T cell response. There were mostly white British donors and more females than males, and clonal diversity was possibly underestimated.

Here immunoSEQ multiplex PCR was the method, and the copy in TCRdb shows in-frame clones only, minus some. This sample has about 140,000 clones, with around 88% found just once. This CDR3 has 12 amino acids. The germline V and J ends were trimmed by 1 base and 9 bases, with 8 bases remaining between them. Germline CDR1 reads SGHNT; CDR2 reads YYREEE (reference sequence). Sequencing used peripheral blood, obtained on day 0 of AZD1222 vaccination. The receptor's source is an adult in good health. This chain joins TRBV5-4 and TRBJ2-1, with D possibly called TRBD1 or TRBD2 (5 bases each). This CDR3 is CASSLTGLEQFF. CDR3 nucleotides: TGTGCCAGCAGCTTGACAGGACTTGAGCAGTTCTTC.